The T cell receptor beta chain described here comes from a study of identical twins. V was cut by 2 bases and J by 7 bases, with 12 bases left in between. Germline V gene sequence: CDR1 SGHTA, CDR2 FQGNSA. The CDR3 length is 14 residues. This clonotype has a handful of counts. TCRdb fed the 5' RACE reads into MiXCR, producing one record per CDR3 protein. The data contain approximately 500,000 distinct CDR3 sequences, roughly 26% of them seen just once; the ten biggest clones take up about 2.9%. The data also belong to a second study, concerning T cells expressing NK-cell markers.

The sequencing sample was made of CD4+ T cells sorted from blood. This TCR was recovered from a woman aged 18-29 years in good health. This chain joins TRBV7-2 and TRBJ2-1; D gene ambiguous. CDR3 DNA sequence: TGTGCCAGCAGCTTAATCCCTAGTCTGAATGAGCAGTTCTTC. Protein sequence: CASSLIPSLNEQFF.